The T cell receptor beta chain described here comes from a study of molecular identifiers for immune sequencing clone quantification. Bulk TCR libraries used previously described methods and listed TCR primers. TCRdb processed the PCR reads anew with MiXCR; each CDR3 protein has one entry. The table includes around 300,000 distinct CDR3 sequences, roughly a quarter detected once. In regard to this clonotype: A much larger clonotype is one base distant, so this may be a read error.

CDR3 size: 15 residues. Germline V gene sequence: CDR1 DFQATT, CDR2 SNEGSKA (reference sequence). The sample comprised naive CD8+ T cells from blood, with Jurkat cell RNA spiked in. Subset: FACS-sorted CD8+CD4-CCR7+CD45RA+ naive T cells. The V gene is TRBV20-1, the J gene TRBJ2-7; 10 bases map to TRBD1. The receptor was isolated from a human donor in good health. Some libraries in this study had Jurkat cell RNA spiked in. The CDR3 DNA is TGCAGTGCTCGTTGGGACAGGGGACGGAACTACGAGCGGTACTTC. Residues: CSARWDRGRNYERYF.